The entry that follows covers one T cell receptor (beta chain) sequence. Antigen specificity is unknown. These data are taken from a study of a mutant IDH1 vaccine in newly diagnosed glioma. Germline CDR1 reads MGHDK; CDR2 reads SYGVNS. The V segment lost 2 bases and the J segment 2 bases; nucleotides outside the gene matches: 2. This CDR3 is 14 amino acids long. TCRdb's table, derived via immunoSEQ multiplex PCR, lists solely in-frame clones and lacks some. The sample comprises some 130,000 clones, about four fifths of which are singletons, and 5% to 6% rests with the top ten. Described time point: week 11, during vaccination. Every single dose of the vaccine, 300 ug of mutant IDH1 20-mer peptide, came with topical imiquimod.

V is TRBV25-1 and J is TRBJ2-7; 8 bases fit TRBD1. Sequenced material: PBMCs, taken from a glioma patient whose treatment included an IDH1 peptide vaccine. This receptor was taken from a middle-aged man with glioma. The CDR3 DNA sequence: TGTGCCAGCAGTGAACAGGACAGGGCCTACGAGCAGTACTTC. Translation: CASSEQDRAYEQYF.